The 21 T cell receptor beta chains below come from one sample, sequenced in a study of CD8 T cells in ankylosing spondylitis. TCRdb fed the 5' RACE reads into MiXCR, producing one record per CDR3 protein. The sample has more than 100,000 distinct CDR3 sequences, about an eighth seen once; the top ten hold 3.5% to 5%. Sequencing was done on a sample of blood, either unsorted or a sorted T cell fraction (not recorded which). The receptors come from a female donor with ankylosing spondylitis or in good health (not recorded which).

This clonotype was found a few times. This chain uses TRBV12-3 or TRBV12-4 with TRBJ2-6, with 13 bases aligning to TRBD2. The CDR3 runs 15 residues. J gave up 3 bases and V 10 bases, and 3 bases lay outside the gene matches. CDR3 region: CATRLAGGGANVLTF. The CDR3 coding sequence is TGTGCCACCAGACTAGCGGGAGGTGGGGCCAACGTCCTGACTTTC.

This clonotype was picked up many times. V is TRBV2 and J is TRBJ2-1; tentatively, D is TRBD2 (6 bases). Germline CDR1 SNHLY, CDR2 FYNNEI. Deletions cut 6 bases from V and 0 bases from J, with 15 bases between. CDR3 length: 16 residues. The DNA for the CDR3 is TGTGCCAGCAGCGCGGGACCAGGGAGCTCCTACAATGAGCAGTTCTTC. As protein: CASSAGPGSSYNEQFF.

This clonotype showed up many times. The chain joins TRBV2 to TRBJ2-5; 9 positions match TRBD2. Germline-derived CDR1 and CDR2 are SNHLY and FYNNEI. The length of the CDR3 is 16 residues. V dropped 4 bases and J dropped 4; count of bases not matched to a gene: 10. The CDR3, as DNA: TGTGCCAGCAGTGGGCTAGCGGGATTTACCGGAGAGACCCAGTACTTC. As protein: CASSGLAGFTGETQYF.

Many counts were recorded for this clonotype. This chain uses TRBV6-5 with TRBJ2-1; the match to TRBD2 covers 7 bases. The J segment lost 0 bases and the V segment lost 2 bases, leaving 4 bases of the junction unmatched. CDR1 MNHEY and CDR2 SVGAGI come from the germline V gene. The CDR3 spans 16 residues. CDR3 sequence reads: CASSYAGASSYNEQFF. CDR3 coding DNA: TGTGCCAGCAGTTACGCGGGAGCGAGCTCCTACAATGAGCAGTTCTTC.

This clonotype was seen at least ten times. This chain connects TRBV11-3 to TRBJ2-1; D is unclear. Germline CDR1 and CDR2: SGHNT and YENEEA. The CDR3 spans 15 residues. The germline V and J ends were trimmed by 0 bases and 5 bases, with 11 bases remaining between them. The CDR3 loop reads CASSLDVGANNEQFF. In DNA, the CDR3 is TGTGCCAGCAGCTTAGATGTTGGAGCAAACAATGAGCAGTTCTTC.

This clonotype appeared many times. This rearrangement joins TRBV5-1 to TRBJ2-1; 11 bases fit TRBD1. Trimming took 6 bases from V and 15 from J; bases not matched to a gene: 17. The CDR3 is 15 residues long. CDR1 and CDR2 from the germline V gene are SGHRS and YFSETQ. Here the CDR3 reads CASTMRPGTGGLAFF. DNA of the CDR3: TGCGCCAGCACCATGCGTCCCGGGACAGGGGGGTTGGCGTTCTTC. Together with reference TRBV5-1 and TRBJ2-1, the CDR3 gives the full variable domain: KAGVTQTPRYLIKTRGQQVTLSCSPISGHRSVSWYQQTPGQGLQFLFEYFSETQRNKGNFPGRFSGRQFSNSRSEMNVSTLELGDSALYLCASTMRPGTGGLAFFGPGTRLTVL.

In the case of this clonotype: A single base separates this from a much larger clone, so it may be a read error. This CDR3 reads CAISPGTGRLNEQFF. The DNA of the CDR3 is TGTGCCATCAGCCCAGGGACAGGGAGATTAAATGAGCAGTTCTTC. V gene TRBV4-2 combines with J gene TRBJ2-1; TRBD1 matches at 9 bases. The CDR3 runs 15 residues. Germline V lookup: CDR1 LGHNA, CDR2 YNFKEQ.

This clonotype was seen repeatedly, ten times or more. The rearrangement joins TRBV18 to TRBJ1-6; tentatively, D is TRBD1 (5 bases). Germline V CDR1 and CDR2: KGHSH, LQKENI. The CDR3 totals 14 residues. V lost 3 bases to trimming and J lost 8 bases, with 11 bases between them. The CDR3: CASSPQGMDSPLHF. DNA for the CDR3: TGTGCCAGCTCACCTCAGGGTATGGATTCACCCCTCCACTTT.

This clonotype appeared many times. This chain connects TRBV6-1 to TRBJ2-7, with 8 bases aligning to TRBD2. V dropped 0 bases and J dropped 7; count of bases not matched to a gene: 11. The CDR3 is 16 amino acids. CDR1 and CDR2 (germline): MNHNS, SASEGT. DNA of the CDR3: TGTGCCAGCAGTGAAGCCACCGCGGGAGGCCTGAGGGAGCAGTACTTC. Translation: CASSEATAGGLREQYF.

This clonotype has at least ten counts. The chain links TRBV5-1 to TRBJ1-2, with 7 bases lining up with TRBD1. V was pared by 0 bases and J by 14 bases, with 4 bases of the junction left unmatched. CDR3 size: 11 residues. CDR1 is SGHRS, CDR2 YFSETQ, per germline. CDR3 protein: CASSLGQGETF. In DNA form, the CDR3 reads TGCGCCAGCAGCTTGGGACAGGGAGAGACCTTC.

The sample holds many counts of this clonotype. The V call is TRBV4-1, the J call TRBJ1-6; D is uncertain. The V end lost 0 bases, the J end lost 4 bases, and 7 bases lay between the germline ends. CDR1 is MGHRA, CDR2 YSYEKL, per germline. The CDR3 runs 15 residues. The CDR3 DNA sequence: TGCGCCAGCAGCCAAGATAGACCGTATAATTCACCCCTCCACTTT. Its protein product is CASSQDRPYNSPLHF.

This clonotype has at least ten counts. The chain is built from TRBV20-1 and TRBJ2-5, with 8 bases identical to TRBD1. After removal of 6 bases from V and 3 bases from J, the junction contained 12 bases not matched to a gene. Germline loops: CDR1 DFQATT, CDR2 SNEGSKA (reference sequence). The length of the CDR3 is 15 residues. CDR3 protein: CSARLAGGAEETQYF. CDR3 sequence (DNA): TGCAGTGCGCGGCTCGCAGGGGGCGCGGAAGAGACCCAGTACTTC.

This clonotype was observed at least ten times. The V and J genes are TRBV6-5 and TRBJ2-3; no definite D call. The CDR3 totals 14 residues. The germline V and J ends were trimmed by 0 bases and 5 bases, with 9 bases remaining between them. Germline lookup yields CDR1 MNHEY and CDR2 SVGAGI. CDR3 region: CASSYSQAGDTQYF. CDR3 in DNA: TGTGCCAGCAGTTACTCGCAGGCAGGAGATACGCAGTATTTT.

This clonotype was recorded at least ten times. The chain links TRBV20-1 to TRBJ1-5, with D perhaps matching TRBD1 (5 bases). V gave up 1 base and J gave up 6 bases, with 13 bases separating them. Germline values: CDR1 DFQATT, CDR2 SNEGSKA (reference sequence). This CDR3 has 14 residues. Written as DNA, the CDR3 is TGCAGTGCTAGAGTCCCCGGGGGATCTCAGCCCCAGCATTTT. The encoded protein is CSARVPGGSQPQHF.

This clonotype has at least ten counts. This chain joins TRBV5-6 and TRBJ2-7; TRBD1 aligns across 7 bases. CDR1 and CDR2 from the germline V gene are SGHDT and YYEEEE. V trimming: 4 bases; J trimming: 11 bases; junction bases outside the gene matches: 6. The CDR3 is 11 amino acids. DNA of the CDR3: TGTGCCAGCAGCGCTGACAGGGTAGAGTACTTC. This translates into CASSADRVEYF.

This clonotype was detected a few times. The rearrangement joins TRBV7-2 to TRBJ2-7; D unresolved. This CDR3 region has 14 residues. The germline V and J ends were trimmed by 2 bases and 0 bases, with 8 bases remaining between them. Looked up from germline, CDR1 is SGHTA and CDR2 is FQGNSA. The CDR3 sequence: CASSLRQDSYEQYF. In nucleotides, the CDR3 is TGTGCCAGCAGCTTAAGGCAGGACTCCTACGAGCAGTACTTC.

This clonotype was recorded a few times. The chain carries TRBV7-2 and TRBJ2-1; 10 bases are shared with TRBD1. The CDR3 has 16 amino acids. V shed 6 bases and J 2 bases; nucleotides not matched to a gene: 7. In germline, CDR1 is SGHTA, CDR2 FQGNSA. In DNA form, the CDR3 reads TGTGCCAGCAGAGGCCGAGGGACAGGGGCCTACAATGAGCAGTTCTTC. Encoded protein: CASRGRGTGAYNEQFF.

This clonotype has ten or more counts. V and J are TRBV6-5 and TRBJ2-7; 7 bases are shared with TRBD2. The germline V gene has CDR1 MNHEY and CDR2 SVGAGI. The CDR3 covers 14 residues. Trimming took 2 bases from V and 3 from J; bases not matched to a gene: 4. CDR3 DNA: TGTGCCAGCAGTTACCGGACTAGAAACTACGAGCAGTACTTC. Protein sequence: CASSYRTRNYEQYF.

This clonotype has a count of ten or more. The chain couples TRBV4-2 to TRBJ1-6; tentatively, D is TRBD1 (6 bases). V was pared by 10 bases and J by 5 bases, with 18 bases between. The V gene's germline CDR1 is LGHNA and CDR2 YNFKEQ. The CDR3 consists of 15 residues. The CDR3 DNA reads as TGTGCCACCAGAGACAGGCCGGGGAATAATTCACCCCTCCACTTT. Translated: CATRDRPGNNSPLHF.

This clonotype was seen many times. The chain carries TRBV5-5 and TRBJ1-6; D uncertain. The CDR3 runs 17 residues. Germline values: CDR1 SGHKS, CDR2 YYEKEE (reference sequence). V dropped 1 base and J dropped 0 bases, with 11 bases sitting between them. In DNA, the CDR3 is TGTGCCAGCAGCTTGCGAGGCGTCAGCTCCTATAATTCACCCCTCCACTTT. Translation gives CASSLRGVSSYNSPLHF.

This clonotype has at least ten counts. The V call is TRBV20-1, the J call TRBJ2-1; D is perhaps TRBD1 or TRBD2 (5 bases each). Germline V gene data show CDR1 as DFQATT and CDR2 as SNEGSKA (reference sequence). The CDR3 covers 14 residues. V lost 0 bases, J lost 10 bases, and 16 bases lay in between. The CDR3 loop reads CSARDNLGGGEQFF. CDR3 bases: TGCAGTGCTAGAGATAACCTTGGGGGTGGGGAGCAGTTCTTC.